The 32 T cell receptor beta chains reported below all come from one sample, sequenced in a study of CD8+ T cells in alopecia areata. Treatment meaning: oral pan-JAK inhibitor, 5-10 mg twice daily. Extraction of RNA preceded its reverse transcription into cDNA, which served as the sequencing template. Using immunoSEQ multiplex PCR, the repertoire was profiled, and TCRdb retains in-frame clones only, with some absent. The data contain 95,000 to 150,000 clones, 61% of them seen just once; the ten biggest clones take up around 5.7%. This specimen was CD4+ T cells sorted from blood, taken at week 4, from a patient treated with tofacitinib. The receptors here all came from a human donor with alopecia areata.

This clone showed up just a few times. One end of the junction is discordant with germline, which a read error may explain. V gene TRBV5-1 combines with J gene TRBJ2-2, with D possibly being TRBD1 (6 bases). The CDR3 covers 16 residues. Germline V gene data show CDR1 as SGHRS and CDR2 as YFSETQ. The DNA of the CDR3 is TGCGCCAGCAGATTGGGTGGACAGAGCCACACCGGGGAGCTGTTTTTT. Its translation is CASRLGGQSHTGELFF.

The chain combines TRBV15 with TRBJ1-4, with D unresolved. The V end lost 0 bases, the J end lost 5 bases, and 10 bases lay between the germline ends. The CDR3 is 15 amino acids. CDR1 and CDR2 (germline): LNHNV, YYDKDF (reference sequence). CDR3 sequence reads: CATSREREANEKLFF. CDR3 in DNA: TGTGCCACCAGCAGAGAAAGGGAGGCAAATGAAAAACTGTTTTTT. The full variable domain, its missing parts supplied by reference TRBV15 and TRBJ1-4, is DAMVIQNPRYQVTQFGKPVTLSCSQTLNHNVMYWYQQKSSQAPKLLFHYYDKDFNNEADTPDNFQSRRPNTSFCFLDIRSPGLGDTAMYLCATSREREANEKLFFGSGTQLSVL.

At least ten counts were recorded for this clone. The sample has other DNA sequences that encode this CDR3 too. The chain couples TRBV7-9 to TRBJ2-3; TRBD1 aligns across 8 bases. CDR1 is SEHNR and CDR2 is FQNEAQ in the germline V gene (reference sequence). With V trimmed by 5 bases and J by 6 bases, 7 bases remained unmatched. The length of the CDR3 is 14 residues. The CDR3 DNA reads TGTGCCAGCAGCCTGGACAGGGAAGGGGATACGCAGTATTTT. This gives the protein CASSLDREGDTQYF.

The CDR3 here is CASSQSADNQPQHF. CDR3 nucleotides: TGCGCCAGCAGTCAATCGGCAGACAATCAGCCCCAGCATTTT. V usage is TRBV23-1 and J usage is TRBJ1-5; D gene ambiguous. TRBV23-1 is an open reading frame whose function is uncertain. V was trimmed by 0 bases and J by 3 bases, leaving 6 bases between them. The CDR3 length is 14 residues.

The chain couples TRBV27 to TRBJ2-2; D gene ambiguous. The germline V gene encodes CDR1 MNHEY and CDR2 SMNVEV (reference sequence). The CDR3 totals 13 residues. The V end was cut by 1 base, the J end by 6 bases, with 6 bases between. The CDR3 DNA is TGTGCCAGCAGTTTATGGCAGCCCGGGGAGCTGTTTTTT. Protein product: CASSLWQPGELFF.

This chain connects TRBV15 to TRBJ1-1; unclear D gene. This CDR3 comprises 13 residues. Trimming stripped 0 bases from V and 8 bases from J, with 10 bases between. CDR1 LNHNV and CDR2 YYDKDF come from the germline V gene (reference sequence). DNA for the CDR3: TGTGCCACCAGCAGAGATGGCACGGGAGAAGCTTTCTTT. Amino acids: CATSRDGTGEAFF.

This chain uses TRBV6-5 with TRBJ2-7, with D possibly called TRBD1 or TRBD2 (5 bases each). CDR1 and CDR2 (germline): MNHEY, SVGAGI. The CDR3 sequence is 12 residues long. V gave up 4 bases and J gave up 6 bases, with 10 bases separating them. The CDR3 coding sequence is TGTGCCAGCAGTTTCCTTGGGGGCGAGCAGTACTTC. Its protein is CASSFLGGEQYF.

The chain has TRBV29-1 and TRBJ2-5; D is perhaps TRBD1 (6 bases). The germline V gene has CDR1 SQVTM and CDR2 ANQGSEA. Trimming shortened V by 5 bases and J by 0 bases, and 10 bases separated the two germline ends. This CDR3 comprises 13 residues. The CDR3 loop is CSVLTGNQETQYF. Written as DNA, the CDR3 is TGCAGCGTTCTCACAGGGAACCAAGAGACCCAGTACTTC.

CDR3 DNA sequence: TGTGCCAACACATGGTTGGCCAGGGGGCTTAACTATGGCTACACCTTC. This translates into CANTWLARGLNYGYTF. V gene TRBV2 combines with J gene TRBJ1-2; 8 bases match TRBD1. CDR3 length equals 16 residues. V lost 10 bases to trimming and J lost 1 base; unmatched junction nucleotides: 14. CDR1 SNHLY and CDR2 FYNNEI come from the germline V gene. The entire variable domain, with the rest obtained from reference TRBV2 and TRBJ1-2, is as follows: EPEVTQTPSHQVTQMGQEVILRCVPISNHLYFYWYRQILGQKVEFLVSFYNNEISEKSEIFDDQFSVERPDGSNFTLKIRSTKLEDSAMYFCANTWLARGLNYGYTFGSGTRLTVV.

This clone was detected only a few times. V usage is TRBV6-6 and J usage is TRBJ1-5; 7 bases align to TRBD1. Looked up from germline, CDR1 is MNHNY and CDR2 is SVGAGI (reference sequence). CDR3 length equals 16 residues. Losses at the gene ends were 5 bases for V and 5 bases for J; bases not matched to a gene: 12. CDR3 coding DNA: TGTGCCAGCAGTCCCCGGGGGCGCCAGGGGGATCAGCCCCAGCATTTT. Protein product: CASSPRGRQGDQPQHF.

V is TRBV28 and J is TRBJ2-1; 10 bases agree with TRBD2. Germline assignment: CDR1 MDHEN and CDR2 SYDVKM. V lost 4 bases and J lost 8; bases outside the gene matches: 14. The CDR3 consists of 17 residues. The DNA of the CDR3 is TGTGCCAGCAGTTCCGGGCCTAGCGGGAGTTTGGCCTATGAGCAGTTCTTC. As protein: CASSSGPSGSLAYEQFF.

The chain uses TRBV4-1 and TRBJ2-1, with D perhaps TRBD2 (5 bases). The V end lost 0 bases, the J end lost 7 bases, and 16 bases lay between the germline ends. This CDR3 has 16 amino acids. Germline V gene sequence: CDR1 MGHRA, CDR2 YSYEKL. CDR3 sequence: CASSQDNMLAGNEQFF. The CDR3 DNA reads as TGCGCCAGCAGCCAAGATAACATGCTAGCCGGAAATGAGCAGTTCTTC.

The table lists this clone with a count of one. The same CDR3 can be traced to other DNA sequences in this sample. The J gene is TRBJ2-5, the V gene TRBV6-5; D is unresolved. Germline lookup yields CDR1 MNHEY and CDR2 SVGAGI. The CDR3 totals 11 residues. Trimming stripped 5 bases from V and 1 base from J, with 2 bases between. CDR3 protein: CASSRQETQYF. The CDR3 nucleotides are TGTGCCAGCAGTCGCCAAGAGACCCAGTACTTC.

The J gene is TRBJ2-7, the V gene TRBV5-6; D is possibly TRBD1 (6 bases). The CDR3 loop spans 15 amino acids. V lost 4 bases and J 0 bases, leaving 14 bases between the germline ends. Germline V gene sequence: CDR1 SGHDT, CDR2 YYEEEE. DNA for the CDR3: TGTGCCAGCAGCCTAACTAGGGGGAACTCCTACGAGCAGTACTTC. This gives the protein CASSLTRGNSYEQYF.

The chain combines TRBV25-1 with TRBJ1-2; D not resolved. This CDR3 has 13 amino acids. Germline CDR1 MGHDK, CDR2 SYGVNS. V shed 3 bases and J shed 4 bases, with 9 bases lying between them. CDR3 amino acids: CASSDPGIYGYTF. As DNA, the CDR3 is TGTGCCAGCAGTGATCCTGGCATCTATGGCTACACCTTC.

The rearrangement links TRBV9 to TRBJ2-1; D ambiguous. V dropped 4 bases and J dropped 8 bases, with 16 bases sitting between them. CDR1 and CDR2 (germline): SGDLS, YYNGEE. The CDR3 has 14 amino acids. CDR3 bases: TGTGCCAGCAGCCCCATAGGTTTCAACGATGAGCAGTTCTTC. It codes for CASSPIGFNDEQFF.

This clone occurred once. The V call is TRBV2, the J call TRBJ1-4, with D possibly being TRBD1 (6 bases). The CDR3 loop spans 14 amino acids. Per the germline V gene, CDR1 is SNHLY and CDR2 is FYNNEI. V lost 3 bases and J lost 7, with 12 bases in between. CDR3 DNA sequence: TGTGCCAGCAGTGATGGCAGGGGCGGTGAAAAACTGTTTTTT. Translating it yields CASSDGRGGEKLFF.

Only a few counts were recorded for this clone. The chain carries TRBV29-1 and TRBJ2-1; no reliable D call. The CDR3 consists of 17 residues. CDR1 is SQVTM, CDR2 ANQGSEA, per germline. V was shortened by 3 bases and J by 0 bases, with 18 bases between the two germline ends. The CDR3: CSVDLLGFSSSYNEQFF. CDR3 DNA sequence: TGCAGCGTTGACCTTTTGGGGTTTTCAAGCTCCTACAATGAGCAGTTCTTC.

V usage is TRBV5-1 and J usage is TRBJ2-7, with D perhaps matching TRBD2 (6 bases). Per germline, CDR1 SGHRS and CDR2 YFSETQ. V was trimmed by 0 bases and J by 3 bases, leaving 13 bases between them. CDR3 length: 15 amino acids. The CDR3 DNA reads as TGCGCCAGCAGCTTGGAGGAGGGGCGCTTCTACGAGCAGTACTTC. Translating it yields CASSLEEGRFYEQYF.

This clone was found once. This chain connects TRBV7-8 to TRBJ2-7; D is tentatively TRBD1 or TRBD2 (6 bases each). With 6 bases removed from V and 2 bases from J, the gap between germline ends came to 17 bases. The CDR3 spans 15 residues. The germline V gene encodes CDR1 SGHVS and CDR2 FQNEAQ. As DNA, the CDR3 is TGTGCCAGCAGTCCGTCCGGGGGCAGAGCCTACGAGCAGTACTTC. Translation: CASSPSGGRAYEQYF.

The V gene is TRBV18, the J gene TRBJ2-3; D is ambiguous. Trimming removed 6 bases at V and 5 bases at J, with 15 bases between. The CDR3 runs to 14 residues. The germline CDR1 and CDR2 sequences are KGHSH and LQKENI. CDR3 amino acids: CASSTDVGRDTQYF. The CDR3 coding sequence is TGTGCCAGCTCTACTGATGTGGGCCGAGATACGCAGTATTTT. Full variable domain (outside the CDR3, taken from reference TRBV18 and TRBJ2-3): NAGVMQNPRHLVRRRGQEARLRCSPMKGHSHVYWYRQLPEEGLKFMVYLQKENIIDESGMPKERFSAEFPKEGPSILRIQQVVRGDSAAYFCASSTDVGRDTQYFGPGTRLTVL.

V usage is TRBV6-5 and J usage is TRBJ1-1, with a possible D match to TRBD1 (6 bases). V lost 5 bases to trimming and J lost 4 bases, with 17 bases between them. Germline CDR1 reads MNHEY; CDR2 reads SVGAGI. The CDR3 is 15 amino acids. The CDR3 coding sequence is TGTGCCAGCAGTAACTGGGGGCGCGGGGGCACTGAAGCTTTCTTT. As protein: CASSNWGRGGTEAFF.

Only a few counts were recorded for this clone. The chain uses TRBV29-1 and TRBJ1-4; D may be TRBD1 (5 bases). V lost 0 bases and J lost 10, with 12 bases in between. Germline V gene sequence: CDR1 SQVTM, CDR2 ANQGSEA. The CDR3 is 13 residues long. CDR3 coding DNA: TGCAGCGTTGAAGAGAATAGGCAGGGAAAACTGTTTTTT. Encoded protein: CSVEENRQGKLFF.

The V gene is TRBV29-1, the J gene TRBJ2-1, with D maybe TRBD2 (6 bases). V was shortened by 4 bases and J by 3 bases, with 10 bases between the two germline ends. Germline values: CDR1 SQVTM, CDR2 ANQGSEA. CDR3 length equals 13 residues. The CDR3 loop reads CSVVWRGYNEQFF. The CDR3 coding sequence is TGCAGCGTTGTCTGGCGGGGCTACAATGAGCAGTTCTTC.

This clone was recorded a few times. In DNA form, the CDR3 reads TGTGCCATCAGTGAGGCCTCACTAGCGAGTATGCAGTTCTTC. Protein product: CAISEASLASMQFF. The rearrangement uses TRBV10-3 and TRBJ2-1; 7 bases line up with TRBD2. This CDR3 comprises 14 residues. V was pared by 2 bases and J by 12 bases, with 10 bases of the junction left unmatched. Per germline, CDR1 ENHRY and CDR2 SYGVKD.

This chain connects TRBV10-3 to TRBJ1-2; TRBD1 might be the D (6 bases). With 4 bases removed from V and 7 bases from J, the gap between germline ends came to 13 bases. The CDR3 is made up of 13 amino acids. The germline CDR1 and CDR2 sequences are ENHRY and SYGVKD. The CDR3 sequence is CAISVLGGRGYTF. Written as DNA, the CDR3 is TGTGCCATCAGTGTGTTGGGGGGCCGTGGCTACACCTTC.

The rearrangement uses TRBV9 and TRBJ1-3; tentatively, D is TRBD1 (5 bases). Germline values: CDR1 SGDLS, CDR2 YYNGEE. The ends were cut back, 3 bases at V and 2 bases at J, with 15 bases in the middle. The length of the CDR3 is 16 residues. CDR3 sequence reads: CASSGGPGLTGNTIYF. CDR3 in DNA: TGTGCCAGCAGCGGGGGCCCGGGTCTCACTGGAAACACCATATATTTT.

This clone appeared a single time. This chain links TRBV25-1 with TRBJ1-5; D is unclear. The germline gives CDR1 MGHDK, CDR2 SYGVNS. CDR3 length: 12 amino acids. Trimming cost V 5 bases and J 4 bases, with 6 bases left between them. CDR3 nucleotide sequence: TGTGCCAGCAGTTACGGGAATCAGCCCCAGCATTTT. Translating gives CASSYGNQPQHF.

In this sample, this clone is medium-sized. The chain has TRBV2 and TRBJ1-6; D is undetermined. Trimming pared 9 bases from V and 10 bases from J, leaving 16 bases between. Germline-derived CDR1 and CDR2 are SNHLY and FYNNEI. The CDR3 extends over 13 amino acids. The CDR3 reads CASRPETESPLHF. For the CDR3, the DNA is TGTGCCAGTAGACCCGAAACGGAATCACCCCTCCACTTT. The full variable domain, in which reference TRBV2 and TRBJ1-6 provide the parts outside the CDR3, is EPEVTQTPSHQVTQMGQEVILRCVPISNHLYFYWYRQILGQKVEFLVSFYNNEISEKSEIFDDQFSVERPDGSNFTLKIRSTKLEDSAMYFCASRPETESPLHFGNGTRLTVT.

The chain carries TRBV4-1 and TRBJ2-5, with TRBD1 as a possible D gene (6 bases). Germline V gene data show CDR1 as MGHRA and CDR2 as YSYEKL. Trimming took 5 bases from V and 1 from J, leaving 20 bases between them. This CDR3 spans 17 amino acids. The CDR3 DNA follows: TGCGCCAGCAGCTCGGCTAGTGGGGGCCCTTCCCAAGAGACCCAGTACTTC. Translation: CASSSASGGPSQETQYF.

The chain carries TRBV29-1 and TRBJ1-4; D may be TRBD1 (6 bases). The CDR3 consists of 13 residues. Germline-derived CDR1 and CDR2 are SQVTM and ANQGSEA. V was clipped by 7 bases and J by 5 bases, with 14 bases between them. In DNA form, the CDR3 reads TGCAGCGGAAAAGGGGGTTTCAATGAAAAACTGTTTTTT. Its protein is CSGKGGFNEKLFF.

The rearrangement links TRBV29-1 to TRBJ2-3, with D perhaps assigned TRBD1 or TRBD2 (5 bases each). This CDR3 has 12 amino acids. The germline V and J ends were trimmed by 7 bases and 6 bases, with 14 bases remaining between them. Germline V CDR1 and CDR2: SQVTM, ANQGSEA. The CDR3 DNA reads TGCAGCGCGGCCACGGGGCCGGATACGCAGTATTTT. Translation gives CSAATGPDTQYF.